This entry concerns a single T cell receptor (beta chain). The authors extracted RNA and reverse transcribed it into cDNA as the sequencing template. TCRdb's table, derived via immunoSEQ multiplex PCR, lists solely in-frame clones and lacks some. The sample shows over 120,000 clones, around 60% of them seen only once. This entry is derived from a study of CD8+ T cells in alopecia areata. Trimming took 6 bases from V and 8 from J; bases not matched to a gene: 6. Per the germline V gene, CDR1 is ENHRY and CDR2 is SYGVKD. The CDR3 spans 13 residues. The starting material was CD4+ T cells sorted from blood, obtained at week 0. The chain employs TRBV10-3 and TRBJ1-2; 10 bases are shared with TRBD1. This TCR came from a human donor with alopecia areata. The CDR3 loop is CAIREGQGRGYTF. CDR3 DNA: TGTGCCATCAGGGAGGGACAGGGGAGAGGCTACACCTTC.